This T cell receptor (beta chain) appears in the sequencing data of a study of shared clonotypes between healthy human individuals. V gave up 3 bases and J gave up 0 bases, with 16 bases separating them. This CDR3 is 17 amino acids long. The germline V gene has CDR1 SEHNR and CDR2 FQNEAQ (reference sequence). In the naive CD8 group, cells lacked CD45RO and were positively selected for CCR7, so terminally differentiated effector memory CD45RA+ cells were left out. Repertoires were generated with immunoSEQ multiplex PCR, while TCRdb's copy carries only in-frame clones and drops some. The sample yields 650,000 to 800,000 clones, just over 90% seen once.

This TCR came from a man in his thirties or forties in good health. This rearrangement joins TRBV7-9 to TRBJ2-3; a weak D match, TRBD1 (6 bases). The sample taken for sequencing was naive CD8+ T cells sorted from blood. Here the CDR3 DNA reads TGTGCCAGCAGCTTTCCCGGACAGAAATCTAGCACAGATACGCAGTATTTT. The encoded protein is CASSFPGQKSSTDTQYF.